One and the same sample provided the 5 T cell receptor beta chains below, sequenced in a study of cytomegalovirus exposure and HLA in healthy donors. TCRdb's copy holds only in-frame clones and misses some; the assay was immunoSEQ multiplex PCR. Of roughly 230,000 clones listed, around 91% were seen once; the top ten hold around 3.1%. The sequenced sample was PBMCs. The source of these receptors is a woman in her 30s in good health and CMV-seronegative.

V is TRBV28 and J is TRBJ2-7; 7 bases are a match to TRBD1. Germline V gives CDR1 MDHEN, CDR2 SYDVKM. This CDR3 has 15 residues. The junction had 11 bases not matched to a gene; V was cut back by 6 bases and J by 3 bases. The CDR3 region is CASSPRTGPLYEQYF. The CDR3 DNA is TGTGCCAGCAGCCCACGGACAGGCCCACTCTACGAGCAGTACTTC.

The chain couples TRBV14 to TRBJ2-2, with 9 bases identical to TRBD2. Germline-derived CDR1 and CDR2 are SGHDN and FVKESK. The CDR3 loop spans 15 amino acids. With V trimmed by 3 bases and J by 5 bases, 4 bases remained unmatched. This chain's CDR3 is CASSQAGGSTGELFF. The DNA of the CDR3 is TGTGCCAGCAGCCAGGCGGGAGGGTCGACCGGGGAGCTGTTTTTT.

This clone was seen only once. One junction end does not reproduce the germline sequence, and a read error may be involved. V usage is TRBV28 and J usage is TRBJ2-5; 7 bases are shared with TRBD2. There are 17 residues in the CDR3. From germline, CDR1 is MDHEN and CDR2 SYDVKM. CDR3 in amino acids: CASSLGGRAGDQATQYF. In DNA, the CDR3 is TGTGCCAGCAGTTTAGGAGGGAGGGCCGGCGACCAAGCGACCCAGTACTTC.

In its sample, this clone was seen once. Here the CDR3 DNA reads TGTGCCAGCAGCTTAGGCCTAAGGTCCTACGAGCAGTACTTC. Translating gives CASSLGLRSYEQYF. This chain connects TRBV13 to TRBJ2-7; no clear D gene. This CDR3 has 14 amino acids. Trimming cost V 0 bases and J 1 base, with 7 bases left between them. Germline CDR1 and CDR2: PRHDT and FYEKMQ (reference sequence). Complete variable domain (other parts from reference TRBV13 and TRBJ2-7): AAGVIQSPRHLIKEKRETATLKCYPIPRHDTVYWYQQGPGQDPQFLISFYEKMQSDKGSIPDRFSAQQFSDYHSELNMSSLELGDSALYFCASSLGLRSYEQYFGPGTRLTVT.

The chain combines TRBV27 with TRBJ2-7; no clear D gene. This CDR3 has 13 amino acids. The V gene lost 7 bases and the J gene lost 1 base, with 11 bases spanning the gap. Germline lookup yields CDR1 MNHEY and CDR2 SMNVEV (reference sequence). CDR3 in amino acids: CASKAPSSYEQYF. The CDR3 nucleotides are TGTGCCAGCAAAGCGCCATCGTCCTACGAGCAGTACTTC.